Following are 16 T cell receptor beta chains from one sample sequenced in a study of blood T cells in healthy people across ages. Next came a second PCR, run for 7 to 11 cycles, which used a sample-barcoded 5' primer along with a J-beta primer mix. TCRdb re-analysed the 5' RACE reads in MiXCR, keeping a single row per CDR3 protein. The sample has about 1 million distinct CDR3 sequences; around 43% are singletons. The sequenced sample was blood. These receptors all stem from a woman aged 60-75 years in good health.

The sample holds a few counts of this clonotype. This chain uses TRBV15 with TRBJ1-5; D unresolved. The germline V gene has CDR1 LNHNV and CDR2 YYDKDF (reference sequence). V lost 3 bases and J lost 3, with 18 bases in between. This CDR3 is 17 amino acids long. Written as DNA, the CDR3 is TGTGCCACCAGCAGGGGTTCTGGAGGGCCTTCCAATCAGCCCCAGCATTTT. It yields the protein CATSRGSGGPSNQPQHF.

This sequence joins TRBV5-1 and TRBJ2-1; D tentatively fits TRBD1 or TRBD2 (6 bases each). The V and J ends lost 5 bases and 8 bases respectively, with 23 bases between them. The CDR3 is 16 residues long. Germline CDR1 is SGHRS and CDR2 is YFSETQ. This chain's CDR3 is CASRSRAGPGADEQFF. DNA of the CDR3: TGCGCCAGCAGAAGTAGAGCGGGCCCGGGGGCGGATGAGCAGTTCTTC.

This clonotype was recorded only once. J is TRBJ2-4 and V is TRBV30, with TRBD1 as a possible D gene (6 bases). The length of the CDR3 is 14 residues. Per germline, CDR1 GTSNPN and CDR2 SVGIG (reference sequence). The germline V and J ends were trimmed by 3 bases and 4 bases, with 13 bases remaining between them. The CDR3 spells CAWSRGGGKNIQYF. The DNA for the CDR3 is TGTGCCTGGAGCAGGGGCGGCGGAAAAAACATTCAGTACTTC.

Comment on this clonotype: Its ends do not fully match the called genes, so a read error is possible. This chain connects TRBV7-8 to TRBJ1-5, with D tentatively TRBD1 (5 bases). The CDR3 extends over 17 amino acids. CDR1 is SGHVS, CDR2 FQNEAQ, per germline. CDR3 region: CAGSLERTFDSNQPQHF. The CDR3 nucleotides read TGTGCCGGCAGCTTAGAAAGGACATTCGATAGCAATCAGCCCCAGCATTTT. The whole variable domain, filled in from reference TRBV7-8 and TRBJ1-5, reads GAGVSQSPRYKVAKRGQDVALRCDPISGHVSLFWYQQALGQGPEFLTYFQNEAQLDKSGLPSDRFFAERPEGSVSTLKIQRTQQEDSAVYLCAGSLERTFDSNQPQHFGDGTRLSIL.

The chain carries TRBV4-1 and TRBJ1-5; 8 bases line up with TRBD1. CDR3 length equals 16 residues. Germline V CDR1 and CDR2: MGHRA, YSYEKL. The V segment lost 3 bases and the J segment 1 base; nucleotides outside the gene matches: 5. CDR3 sequence reads: CASSQSRGPSNQPQHF. Written as DNA, the CDR3 is TGCGCCAGCAGCCAGAGCAGGGGGCCGAGCAATCAGCCCCAGCATTTT.

The chain uses TRBV5-1 and TRBJ2-3, with D possibly matching TRBD1 (6 bases). This CDR3 contains 14 residues. V was trimmed by 3 bases and J by 6 bases, leaving 14 bases between them. Germline V gene sequence: CDR1 SGHRS, CDR2 YFSETQ. The CDR3 loop is CASSSRGPGDTQYF. The CDR3, as DNA: TGCGCCAGCAGCTCCAGGGGACCCGGGGATACGCAGTATTTT. The variable domain in full, completed from reference TRBV5-1 and TRBJ2-3, reads KAGVTQTPRYLIKTRGQQVTLSCSPISGHRSVSWYQQTPGQGLQFLFEYFSETQRNKGNFPGRFSGRQFSNSRSEMNVSTLELGDSALYLCASSSRGPGDTQYFGPGTRLTVL.

This clonotype was seen more than once but under ten times. V gene TRBV18 combines with J gene TRBJ1-2, with unresolved D. The CDR3 runs to 14 residues. Germline CDR1 reads KGHSH; CDR2 reads LQKENI. V lost 6 bases and J lost 2, with 13 bases in between. The CDR3 sequence: CASSPAADNYGYTF. The CDR3, as DNA: TGTGCCAGCTCCCCCGCCGCCGACAACTATGGCTACACCTTC.

This clonotype was observed many times. This chain links TRBV29-1 with TRBJ2-3; 9 positions agree with TRBD1. Trimming removed 3 bases from V and 3 bases from J; junction bases left unmatched: 10. Germline lookup yields CDR1 SQVTM and CDR2 ANQGSEA. The CDR3 spans 16 residues. This CDR3 reads CSVDRFRDRVTDTQYF. The DNA for the CDR3 is TGCAGCGTTGATAGGTTCCGGGACAGGGTGACAGATACGCAGTATTTT.

The chain joins TRBV4-2 to TRBJ2-5; TRBD2 is a possible D gene (7 bases). The J call may be incorrect, as the DNA end agrees better with TRBJ2-7. The germline V gene encodes CDR1 LGHNA and CDR2 YNFKEQ. The CDR3 is 17 residues long. CDR3 amino acids: CASSQDSPQRGHYEQYF. In DNA, the CDR3 is TGTGCCAGCAGCCAAGACTCCCCTCAGCGGGGACACTACGAGCAGTACTTC.

The gene calls are TRBV2 and TRBJ2-1, with no clear D. Germline CDR1 SNHLY, CDR2 FYNNEI. V shed 11 bases and J shed 3 bases, with 20 bases lying between them. This CDR3 has 15 residues. The CDR3 protein is CAGWSGFTHYNEQFF. The CDR3 region has the DNA TGTGCCGGATGGTCAGGATTCACCCACTACAATGAGCAGTTCTTC.

This clonotype turned up a few times. The chain recombines TRBV9 with TRBJ2-7; tentative D call: TRBD2 (5 bases). The CDR3 consists of 15 residues. The germline V and J ends were trimmed by 4 bases and 2 bases, with 16 bases remaining between them. The germline gives CDR1 SGDLS, CDR2 YYNGEE. The CDR3 DNA reads TGTGCCAGCAGCCCAAGCGGCTTGATACCCTACGAGCAGTACTTC. It codes for CASSPSGLIPYEQYF.

This clonotype came up a few times. The chain is built from TRBV29-1 and TRBJ2-1; TRBD2 might be the D (5 bases). This CDR3 region has 14 residues. Germline assignment: CDR1 SQVTM and CDR2 ANQGSEA. V lost 4 bases and J 0 bases, leaving 10 bases between the germline ends. This CDR3 is CSVGSASSYNEQFF. DNA of the CDR3: TGCAGCGTTGGTAGCGCAAGCTCCTACAATGAGCAGTTCTTC.

The sample holds a few counts of this clonotype. This sequence joins TRBV20-1 and TRBJ2-7; 9 nucleotides align to TRBD1. Germline V CDR1 and CDR2: DFQATT, SNEGSKA (reference sequence). The CDR3 is made up of 14 amino acids. Trimming removed 6 bases from V and 0 bases from J; junction bases left unmatched: 6. The CDR3 here is CSAEGQGNSYEQYF. In nucleotides, the CDR3 is TGCAGTGCCGAGGGACAGGGTAACTCCTACGAGCAGTACTTC.

The V gene is TRBV6-1, the J gene TRBJ2-1; the match to TRBD2 covers 10 bases. The DNA matches TRBJ2-7 better at its end, which makes the J call doubtful. This CDR3 is built from 14 residues. The germline V gene encodes CDR1 MNHNS and CDR2 SASEGT. The CDR3 protein is CAGNVAGGLGEQYF. DNA for the CDR3: TGTGCCGGAAATGTAGCGGGAGGTCTGGGCGAGCAGTACTTC.

The CDR3 DNA follows: TGTGCCAGCAGCCCAGGCTGGGGGCGGCTTGGGGATGAGCAGTTCTTC. Protein product: CASSPGWGRLGDEQFF. The V gene is TRBV11-1, the J gene TRBJ2-1; tentative D call: TRBD1 (6 bases). Germline V CDR1 and CDR2: SGHAT, FQDESV (reference sequence). The CDR3 has 16 amino acids. The V end was cut by 5 bases, the J end by 8 bases, with 22 bases between.

This clonotype was detected only a few times. The V gene is TRBV7-8, the J gene TRBJ2-1, with 8 bases lining up with TRBD2. This CDR3 has 15 amino acids. V trimming: 5 bases; J trimming: 6 bases; junction bases outside the gene matches: 9. Germline V gives CDR1 SGHVS, CDR2 FQNEAQ. The CDR3 DNA is TGTGCCAGCAGCAGTAAAAGGACTAGCCGCAATGAGCAGTTCTTC. Its translation is CASSSKRTSRNEQFF.